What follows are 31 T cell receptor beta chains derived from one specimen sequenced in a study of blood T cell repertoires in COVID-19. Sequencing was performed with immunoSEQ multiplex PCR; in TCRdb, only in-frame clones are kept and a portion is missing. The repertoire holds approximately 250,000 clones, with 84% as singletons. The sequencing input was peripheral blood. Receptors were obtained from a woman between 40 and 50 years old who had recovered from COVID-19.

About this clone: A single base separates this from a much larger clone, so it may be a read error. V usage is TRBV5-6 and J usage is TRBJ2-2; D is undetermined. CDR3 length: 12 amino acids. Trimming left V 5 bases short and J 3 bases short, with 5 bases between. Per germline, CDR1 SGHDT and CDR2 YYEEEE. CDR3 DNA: TGTGCCAGCAGTCGAGACACCGGGGAGCTGTTTTTT. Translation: CASSRDTGELFF.

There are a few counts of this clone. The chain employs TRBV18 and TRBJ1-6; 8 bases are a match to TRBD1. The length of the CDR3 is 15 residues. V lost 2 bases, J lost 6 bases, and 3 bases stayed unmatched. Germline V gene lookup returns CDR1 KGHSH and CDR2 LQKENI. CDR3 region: CASSPSTGGNSPLHF. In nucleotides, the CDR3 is TGTGCCAGCTCACCATCTACAGGGGGTAATTCACCCCTCCACTTT.

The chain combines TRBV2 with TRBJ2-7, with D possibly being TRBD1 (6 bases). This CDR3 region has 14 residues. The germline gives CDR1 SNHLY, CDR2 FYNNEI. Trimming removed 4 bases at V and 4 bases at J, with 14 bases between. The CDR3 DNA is TGTGCCAGCAGTGGCCCGGGACACTGGTACGAGCAGTACTTC. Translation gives CASSGPGHWYEQYF. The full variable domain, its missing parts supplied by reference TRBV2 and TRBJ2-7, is EPEVTQTPSHQVTQMGQEVILRCVPISNHLYFYWYRQILGQKVEFLVSFYNNEISEKSEIFDDQFSVERPDGSNFTLKIRSTKLEDSAMYFCASSGPGHWYEQYFGPGTRLTVT.

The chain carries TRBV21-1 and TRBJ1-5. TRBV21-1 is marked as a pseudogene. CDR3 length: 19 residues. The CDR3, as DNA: TGTGCCAGCAGCAAAGCGAGGGCAGAGAAGGGATATAGCAATCAGCCCCAGCATTTT. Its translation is CASSKARAEKGYSNQPQHF.

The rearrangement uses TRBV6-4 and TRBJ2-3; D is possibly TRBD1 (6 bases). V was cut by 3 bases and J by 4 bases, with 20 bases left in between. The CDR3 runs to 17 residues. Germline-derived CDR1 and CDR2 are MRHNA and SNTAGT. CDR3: CASSEGLGAGDPDTQYF. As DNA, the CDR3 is TGTGCCAGCAGTGAGGGGCTTGGAGCAGGGGATCCAGATACGCAGTATTTT.

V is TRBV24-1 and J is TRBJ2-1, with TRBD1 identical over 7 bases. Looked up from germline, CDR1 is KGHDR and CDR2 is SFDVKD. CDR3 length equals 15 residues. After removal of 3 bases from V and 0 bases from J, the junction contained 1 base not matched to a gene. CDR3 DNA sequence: TGTGCCACCAGTGATGACAGGGACTCCTACAATGAGCAGTTCTTC. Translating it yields CATSDDRDSYNEQFF.

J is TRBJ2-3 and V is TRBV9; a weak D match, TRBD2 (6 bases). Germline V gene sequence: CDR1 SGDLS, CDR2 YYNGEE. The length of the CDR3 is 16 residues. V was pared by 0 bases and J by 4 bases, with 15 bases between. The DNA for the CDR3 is TGTGCCAGCAGCGTAGGTCTGTCGGGGGACTCAGATACGCAGTATTTT. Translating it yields CASSVGLSGDSDTQYF.

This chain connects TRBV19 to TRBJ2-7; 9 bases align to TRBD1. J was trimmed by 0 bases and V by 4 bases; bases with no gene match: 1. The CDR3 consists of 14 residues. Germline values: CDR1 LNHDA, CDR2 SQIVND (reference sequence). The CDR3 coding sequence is TGTGCCAGTAGTAACAGGGGGCTCTCCTACGAGCAGTACTTC. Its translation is CASSNRGLSYEQYF.

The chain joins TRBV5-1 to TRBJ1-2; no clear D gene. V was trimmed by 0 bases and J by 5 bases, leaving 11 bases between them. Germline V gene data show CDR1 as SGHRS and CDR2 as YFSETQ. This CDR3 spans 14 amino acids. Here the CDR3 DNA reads TGCGCCAGCAGCTTGGCAGGTCATGGGTATGGCTACACCTTC. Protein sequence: CASSLAGHGYGYTF.

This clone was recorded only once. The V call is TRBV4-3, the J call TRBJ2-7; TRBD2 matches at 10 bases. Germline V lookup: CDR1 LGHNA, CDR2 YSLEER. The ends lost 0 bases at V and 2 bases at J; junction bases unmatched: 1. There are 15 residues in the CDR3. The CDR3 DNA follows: TGCGCCAGCAGCCAAGATACTAGCGGGGCCTACGAGCAGTACTTC. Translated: CASSQDTSGAYEQYF.

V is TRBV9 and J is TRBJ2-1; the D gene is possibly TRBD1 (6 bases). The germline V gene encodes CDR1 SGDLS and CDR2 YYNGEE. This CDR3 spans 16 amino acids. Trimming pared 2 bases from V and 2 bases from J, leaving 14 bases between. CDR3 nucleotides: TGTGCCAGCAGCGTGTCCGCAACAGGGACCTACAATGAGCAGTTCTTC. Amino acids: CASSVSATGTYNEQFF. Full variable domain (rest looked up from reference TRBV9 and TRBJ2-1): DSGVTQTPKHLITATGQRVTLRCSPRSGDLSVYWYQQSLDQGLQFLIQYYNGEERAKGNILERFSAQQFPDLHSELNLSSLELGDSALYFCASSVSATGTYNEQFFGPGTRLTVL.

The CDR3 DNA reads TGTGCCAGCAGCCCGCAGGGGCCCTACGAGCAGTACTTC. Translation: CASSPQGPYEQYF. V gene TRBV3-1 (or the pseudogene TRBV3-2) combines with J gene TRBJ2-7; D is possibly TRBD1 (6 bases). Trimming removed 4 bases from V and 2 bases from J, with 9 bases in between. This CDR3 has 13 amino acids. The germline CDR1 and CDR2 sequences are LGHDT and YNNKEL (reference sequence).

The CDR3 nucleotides are TGTGCCATCAGTGAGCGGGGGGCCTCCTATAATTCACCCCTCCACTTT. It translates to CAISERGASYNSPLHF. The chain uses TRBV10-3 and TRBJ1-6; possible D gene TRBD1, 6 bases. This CDR3 contains 16 residues. Germline assignment: CDR1 ENHRY and CDR2 SYGVKD. V lost 2 bases, J lost 0 bases, and 8 bases lay in between.

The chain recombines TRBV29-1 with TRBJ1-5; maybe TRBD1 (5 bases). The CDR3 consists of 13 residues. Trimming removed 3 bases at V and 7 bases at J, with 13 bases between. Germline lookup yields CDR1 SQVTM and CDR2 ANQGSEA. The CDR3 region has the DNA TGCAGCGTTGAGTCAGGGCGAGGACAGCCCCAGCATTTT. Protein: CSVESGRGQPQHF.

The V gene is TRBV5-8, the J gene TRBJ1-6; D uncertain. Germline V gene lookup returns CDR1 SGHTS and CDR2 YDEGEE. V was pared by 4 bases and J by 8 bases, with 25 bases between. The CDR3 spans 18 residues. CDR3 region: CASSSDPGWVGEDSPLHF. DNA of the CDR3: TGTGCCAGCAGCAGCGATCCCGGATGGGTCGGAGAAGATTCACCCCTCCACTTT.

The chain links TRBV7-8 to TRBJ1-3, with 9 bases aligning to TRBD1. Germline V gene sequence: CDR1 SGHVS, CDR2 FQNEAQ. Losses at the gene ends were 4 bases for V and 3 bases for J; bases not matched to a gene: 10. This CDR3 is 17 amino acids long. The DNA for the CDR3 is TGTGCCAGCAGCTGGGGGTCGACAGGGGGTTATGGAAACACCATATATTTT. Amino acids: CASSWGSTGGYGNTIYF.

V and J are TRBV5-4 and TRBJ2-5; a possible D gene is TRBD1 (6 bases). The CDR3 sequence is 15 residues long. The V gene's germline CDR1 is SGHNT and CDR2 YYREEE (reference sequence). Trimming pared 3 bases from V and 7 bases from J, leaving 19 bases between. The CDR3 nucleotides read TGTGCCAGCAGCTCGGACAGAGGCTTGTGGTCGACCCAGTACTTC. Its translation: CASSSDRGLWSTQYF.

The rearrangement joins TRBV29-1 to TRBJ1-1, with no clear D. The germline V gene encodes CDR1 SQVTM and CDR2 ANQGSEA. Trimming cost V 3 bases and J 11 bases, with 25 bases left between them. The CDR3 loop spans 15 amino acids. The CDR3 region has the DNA TGCAGCGTTGATTTAGACGCTGTGTACACCGGCGGCGCTTTCTTT. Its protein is CSVDLDAVYTGGAFF.

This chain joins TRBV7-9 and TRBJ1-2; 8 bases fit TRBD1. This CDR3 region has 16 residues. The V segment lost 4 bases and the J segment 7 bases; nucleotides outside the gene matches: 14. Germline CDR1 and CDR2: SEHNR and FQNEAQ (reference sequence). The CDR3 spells CASSSQAPTGGGGYTF. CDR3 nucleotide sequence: TGTGCCAGCAGCTCCCAGGCCCCCACAGGGGGAGGTGGCTACACCTTC.

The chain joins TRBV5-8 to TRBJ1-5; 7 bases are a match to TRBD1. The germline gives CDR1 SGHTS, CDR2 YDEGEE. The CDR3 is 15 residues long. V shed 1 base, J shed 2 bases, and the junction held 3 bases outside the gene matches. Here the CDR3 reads CASSLRQGGNQPQHF. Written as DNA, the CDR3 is TGTGCCAGCAGCTTGAGACAGGGCGGCAATCAGCCCCAGCATTTT.

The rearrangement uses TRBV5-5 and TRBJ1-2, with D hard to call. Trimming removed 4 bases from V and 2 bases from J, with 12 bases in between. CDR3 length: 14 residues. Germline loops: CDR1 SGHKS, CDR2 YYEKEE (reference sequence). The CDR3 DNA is TGTGCCAGCAGCCTCGGACTGTTGAACTATGGCTACACCTTC. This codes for CASSLGLLNYGYTF.

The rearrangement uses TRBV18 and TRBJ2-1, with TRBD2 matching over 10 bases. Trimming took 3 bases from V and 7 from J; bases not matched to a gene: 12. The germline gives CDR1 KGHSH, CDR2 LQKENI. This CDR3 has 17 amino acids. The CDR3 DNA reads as TGTGCCAGCTCACCTGAATTTAGCGGGGGGAACGGTAATGAGCAGTTCTTC. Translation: CASSPEFSGGNGNEQFF.

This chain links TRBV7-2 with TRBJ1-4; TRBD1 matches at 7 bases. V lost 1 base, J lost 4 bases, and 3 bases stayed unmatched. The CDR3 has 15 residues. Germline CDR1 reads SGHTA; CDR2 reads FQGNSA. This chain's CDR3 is CASSLEGTVNEKLFF. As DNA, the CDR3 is TGTGCCAGCAGCTTAGAGGGGACAGTTAATGAAAAACTGTTTTTT.

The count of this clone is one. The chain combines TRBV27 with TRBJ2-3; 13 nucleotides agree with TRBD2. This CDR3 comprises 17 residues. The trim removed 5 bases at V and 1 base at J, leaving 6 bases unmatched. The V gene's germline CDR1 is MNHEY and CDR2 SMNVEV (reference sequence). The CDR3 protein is CASSRTSGGFRTDTQYF. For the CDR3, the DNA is TGTGCCAGCAGTCGGACTAGCGGGGGCTTCCGCACAGATACGCAGTATTTT.

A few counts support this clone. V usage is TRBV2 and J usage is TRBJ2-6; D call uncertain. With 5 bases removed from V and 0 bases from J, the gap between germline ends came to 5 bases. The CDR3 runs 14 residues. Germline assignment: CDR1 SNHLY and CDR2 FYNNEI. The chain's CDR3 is CASSLRSGANVLTF. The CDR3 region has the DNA TGTGCCAGCAGTCTACGCTCTGGGGCCAACGTCCTGACTTTC.

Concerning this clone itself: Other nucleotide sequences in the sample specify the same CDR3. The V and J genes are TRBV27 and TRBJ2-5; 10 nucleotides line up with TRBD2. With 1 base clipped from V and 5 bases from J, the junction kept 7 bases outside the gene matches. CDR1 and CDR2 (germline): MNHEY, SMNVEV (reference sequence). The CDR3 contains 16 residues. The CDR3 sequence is CASSLYSGGARETQYF. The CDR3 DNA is TGTGCCAGCAGTTTATACAGCGGGGGGGCCCGTGAGACCCAGTACTTC.

CDR3 loop: CASRAGSNQPQHF. The CDR3 DNA is TGTGCCAGTAGAGCAGGAAGCAATCAGCCCCAGCATTTT. The chain joins TRBV19 to TRBJ1-5; D unresolved. V was pared by 6 bases and J by 1 base, with 7 bases between. The CDR3 length is 13 residues. CDR1 and CDR2 (germline): LNHDA, SQIVND (reference sequence).

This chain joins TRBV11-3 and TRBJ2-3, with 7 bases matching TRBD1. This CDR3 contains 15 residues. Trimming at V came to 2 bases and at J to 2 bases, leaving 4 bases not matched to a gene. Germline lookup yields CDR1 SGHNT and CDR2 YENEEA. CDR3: CASSLRTGYTDTQYF. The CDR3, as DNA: TGTGCCAGCAGCTTAAGGACAGGATACACAGATACGCAGTATTTT.

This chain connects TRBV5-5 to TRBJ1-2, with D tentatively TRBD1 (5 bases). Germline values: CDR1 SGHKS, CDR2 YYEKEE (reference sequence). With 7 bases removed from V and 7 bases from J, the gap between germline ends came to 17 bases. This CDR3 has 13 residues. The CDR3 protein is CASGGGSPRGYTF. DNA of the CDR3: TGTGCCAGCGGGGGGGGTTCCCCTCGTGGCTACACCTTC.

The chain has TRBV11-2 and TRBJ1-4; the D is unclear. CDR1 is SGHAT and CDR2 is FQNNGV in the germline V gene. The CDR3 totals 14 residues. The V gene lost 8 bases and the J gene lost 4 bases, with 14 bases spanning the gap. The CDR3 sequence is CASRKMRGNEKLFF. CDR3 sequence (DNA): TGTGCCAGCCGCAAAATGCGGGGTAATGAAAAACTGTTTTTT.

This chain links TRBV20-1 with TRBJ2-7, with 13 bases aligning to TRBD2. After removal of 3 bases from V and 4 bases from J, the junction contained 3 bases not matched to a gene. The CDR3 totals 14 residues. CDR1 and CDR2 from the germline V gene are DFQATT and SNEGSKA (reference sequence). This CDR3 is CSASRGLAGYEQYF. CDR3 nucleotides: TGCAGTGCTAGTAGGGGACTAGCGGGATACGAGCAGTACTTC.